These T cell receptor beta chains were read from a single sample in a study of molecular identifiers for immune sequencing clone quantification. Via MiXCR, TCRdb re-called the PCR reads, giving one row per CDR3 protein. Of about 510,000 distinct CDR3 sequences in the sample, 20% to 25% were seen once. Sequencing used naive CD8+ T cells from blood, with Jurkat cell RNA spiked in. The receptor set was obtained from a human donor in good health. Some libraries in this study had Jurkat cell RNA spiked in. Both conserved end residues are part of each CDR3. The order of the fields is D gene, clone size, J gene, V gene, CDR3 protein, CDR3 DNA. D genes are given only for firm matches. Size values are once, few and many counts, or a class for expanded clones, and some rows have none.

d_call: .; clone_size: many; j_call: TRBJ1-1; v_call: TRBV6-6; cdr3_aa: CASSYQGRMGSGNTEAFF; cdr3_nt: TGTGCCAGCAGTTACCAGGGGCGTATGGGATCGGGGAACACTGAAGCTTTCTTT
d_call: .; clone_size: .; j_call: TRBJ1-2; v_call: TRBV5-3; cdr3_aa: CASSLSSGNYGYTF; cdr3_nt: TGTGCCAGCAGCTTGTCGAGCGGAAACTATGGCTACACCTTC
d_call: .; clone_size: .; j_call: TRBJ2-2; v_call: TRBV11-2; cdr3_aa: CASSPPQGRANTGELFF; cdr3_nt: TGTGCCAGCAGCCCACCGCAGGGAAGAGCGAACACCGGGGAGCTGTTTTTT
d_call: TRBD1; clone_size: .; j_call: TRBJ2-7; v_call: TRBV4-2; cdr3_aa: CASSQVSTGVYTYEQYF; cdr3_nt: TGTGCCAGCAGCCAAGTCAGTACAGGGGTCTACACCTACGAGCAGTACTTC
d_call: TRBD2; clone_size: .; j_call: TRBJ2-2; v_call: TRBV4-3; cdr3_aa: CASSQDSPAGTTGELFF; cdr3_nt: TGCGCCAGCAGCCAAGATTCGCCAGCGGGGACCACCGGGGAGCTGTTTTTT
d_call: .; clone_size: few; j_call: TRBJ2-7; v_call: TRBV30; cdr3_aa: CAWTHPRQVSYEQYF; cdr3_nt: TGTGCCTGGACCCATCCCCGACAGGTATCCTACGAGCAGTACTTC
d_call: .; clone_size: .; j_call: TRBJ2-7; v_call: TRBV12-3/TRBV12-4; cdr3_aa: CASGPGTPEQYF; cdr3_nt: TGTGCCAGCGGCCCCGGGACCCCCGAGCAGTACTTC
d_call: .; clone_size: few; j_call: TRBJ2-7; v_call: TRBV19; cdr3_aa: CASSIVGSYEQYF; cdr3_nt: TGTGCCAGTAGTATAGTCGGGTCCTACGAGCAGTACTTC
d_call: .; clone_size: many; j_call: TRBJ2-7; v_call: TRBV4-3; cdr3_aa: CASSQDGRSFVYEQYF; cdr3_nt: TGCGCCAGCAGCCAAGATGGCAGGAGCTTTGTCTACGAGCAGTACTTC
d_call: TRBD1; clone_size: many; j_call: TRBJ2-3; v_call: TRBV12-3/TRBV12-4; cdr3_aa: CASSLGRGPDTQYF; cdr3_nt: TGTGCCAGCAGTTTGGGCAGGGGGCCAGATACGCAGTATTTT
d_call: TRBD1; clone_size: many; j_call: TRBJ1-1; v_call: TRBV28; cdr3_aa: CASSTDHIPSGGASTEAFF; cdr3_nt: TGTGCCAGCAGCACCGACCATATACCTTCAGGGGGCGCATCCACTGAAGCTTTCTTT
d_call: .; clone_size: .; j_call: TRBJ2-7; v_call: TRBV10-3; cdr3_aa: CAISARALGDEQYF; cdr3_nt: TGTGCCATCAGTGCTCGCGCCCTGGGGGACGAGCAGTACTTC
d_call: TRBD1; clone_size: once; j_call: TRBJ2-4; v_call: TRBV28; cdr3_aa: CASSLGQGEILAKSIQYF; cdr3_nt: TGTGCCAGCAGTCTAGGACAGGGAGAGATACTAGCCAAAAGCATTCAGTACTTC
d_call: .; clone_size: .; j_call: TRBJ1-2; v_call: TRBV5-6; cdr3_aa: CVSSPPGNYGYTF; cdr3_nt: TGTGTCAGCAGCCCCCCTGGGAACTATGGCTACACCTTC
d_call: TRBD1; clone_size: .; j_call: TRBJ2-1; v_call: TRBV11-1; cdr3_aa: CASSWGSGDRGAWNEQFF; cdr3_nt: TGTGCCAGCAGCTGGGGTTCGGGGGACAGGGGGGCATGGAATGAGCAGTTCTTC
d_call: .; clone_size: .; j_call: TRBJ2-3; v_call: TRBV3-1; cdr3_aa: CASSQGLPRGTDTQYF; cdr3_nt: TGTGCCAGCAGCCAAGGACTCCCCAGGGGCACAGATACGCAGTATTTT
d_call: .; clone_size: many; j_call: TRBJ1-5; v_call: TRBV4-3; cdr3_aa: CASSQGTWSNQPQHF; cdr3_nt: TGCGCCAGCAGCCAAGGAACGTGGAGCAATCAGCCCCAGCATTTT
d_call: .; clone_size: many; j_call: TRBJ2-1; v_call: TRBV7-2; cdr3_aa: CASSRLGYDEQFF; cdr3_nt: TGTGCCAGCAGCCGACTAGGTTACGATGAGCAGTTCTTC
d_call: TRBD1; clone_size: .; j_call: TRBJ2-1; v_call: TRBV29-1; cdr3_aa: CSGQGQGPYNEQFF; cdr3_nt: TGCAGCGGCCAAGGACAGGGGCCCTACAATGAGCAGTTCTTC
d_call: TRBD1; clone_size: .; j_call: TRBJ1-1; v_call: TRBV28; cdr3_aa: CVSSFDRGASGTEAFF; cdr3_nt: TGTGTCAGCAGTTTCGACAGGGGGGCGAGTGGCACTGAAGCTTTCTTT
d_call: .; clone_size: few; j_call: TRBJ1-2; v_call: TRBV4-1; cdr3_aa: CASSQDAYRQIDYGYTF; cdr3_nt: TGCGCCAGCAGCCAAGACGCATACAGACAGATAGATTATGGCTACACCTTC
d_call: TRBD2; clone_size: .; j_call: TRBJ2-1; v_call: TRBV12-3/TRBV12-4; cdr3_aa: CASSYVGDYNKQFF; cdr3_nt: TGTGCCAGCAGTTACGTGGGGGACTACAATAAGCAGTTCTTC
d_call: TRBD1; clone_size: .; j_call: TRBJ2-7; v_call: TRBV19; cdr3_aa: CASTPGTGYEQYF; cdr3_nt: TGTGCCAGTACCCCCGGGACAGGCTACGAGCAGTACTTC
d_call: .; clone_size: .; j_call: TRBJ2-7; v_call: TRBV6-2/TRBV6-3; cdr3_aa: CASSLGPRDYEQYF; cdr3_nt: TGTGCCAGCAGTCTCGGACCGCGGGATTACGAGCAGTACTTC
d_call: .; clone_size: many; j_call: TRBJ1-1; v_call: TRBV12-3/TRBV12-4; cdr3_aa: CASSPTGLGEAFF; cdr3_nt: TGTGCCAGCAGTCCCACAGGGTTGGGTGAAGCTTTCTTT
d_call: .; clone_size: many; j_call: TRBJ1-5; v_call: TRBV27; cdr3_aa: CASSTTGYSNQPQHF; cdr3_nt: TGTGCCAGCAGTACGACAGGATATAGCAATCAGCCCCAGCATTTT
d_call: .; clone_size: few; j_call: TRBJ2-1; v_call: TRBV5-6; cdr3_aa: CATLERLHRFF; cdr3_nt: TGTGCCACACTCGAACGACTCCACCGGTTCTTC
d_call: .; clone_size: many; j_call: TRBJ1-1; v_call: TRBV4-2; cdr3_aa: CASSQGQGSHTEAFF; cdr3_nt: TGTGCCAGCAGCCAAGGGCAGGGGTCTCACACTGAAGCTTTCTTT
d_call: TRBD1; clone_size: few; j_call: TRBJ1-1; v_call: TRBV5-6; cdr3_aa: CASSFGTGVPEAFF; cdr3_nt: TGTGCCAGCAGCTTCGGGACAGGGGTTCCTGAAGCTTTCTTT
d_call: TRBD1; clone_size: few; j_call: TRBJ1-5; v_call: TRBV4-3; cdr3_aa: CASSSRQGNPQHF; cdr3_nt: TGCGCCAGCAGCTCCCGACAGGGGAATCCCCAGCATTTT
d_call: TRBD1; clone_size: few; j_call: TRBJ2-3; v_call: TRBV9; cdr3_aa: CASSSFGQADTQYF; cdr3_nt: TGTGCCAGCAGCTCATTCGGACAGGCAGATACGCAGTATTTT
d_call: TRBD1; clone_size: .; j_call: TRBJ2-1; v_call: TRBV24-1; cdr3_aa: CATSDLFGTESNEQFF; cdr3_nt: TGTGCCACCAGTGATTTGTTTGGGACAGAGAGTAATGAGCAGTTCTTC
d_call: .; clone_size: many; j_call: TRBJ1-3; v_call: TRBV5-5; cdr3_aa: CASSPAAGGLSGNTIYF; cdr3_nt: TGTGCCAGCAGCCCCGCCGCCGGGGGCTTATCTGGAAACACCATATATTTT
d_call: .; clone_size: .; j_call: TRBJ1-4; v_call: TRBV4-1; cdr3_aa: CASSQGRGQTNEKLFF; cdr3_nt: TGCGCCAGCAGCCAAGGGCGCGGACAGACTAATGAAAAACTGTTTTTT
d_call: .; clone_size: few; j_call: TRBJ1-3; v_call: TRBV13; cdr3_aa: CASSSHIGGYDSGNTIYF; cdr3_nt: TGTGCCAGCAGCTCACACATTGGGGGATATGATTCTGGAAACACCATATATTTT
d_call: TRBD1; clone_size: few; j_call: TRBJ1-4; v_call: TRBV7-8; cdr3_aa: CASSSTGFEKLFF; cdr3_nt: TGTGCCAGCAGCTCGACAGGGTTTGAAAAACTGTTTTTT
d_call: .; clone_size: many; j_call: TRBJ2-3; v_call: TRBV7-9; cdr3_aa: CASSSVGTDTQYF; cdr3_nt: TGTGCCAGCAGCTCTGTAGGCACAGATACGCAGTATTTT
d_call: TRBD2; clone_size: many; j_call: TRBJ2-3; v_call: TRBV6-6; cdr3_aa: CASEREVPDTQYF; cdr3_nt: TGTGCCAGTGAGCGGGAGGTCCCAGATACGCAGTATTTT
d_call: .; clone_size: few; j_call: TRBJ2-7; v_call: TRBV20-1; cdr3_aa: CSANPGRTSSYEQYF; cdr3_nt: TGCAGTGCTAACCCAGGACGGACCTCCTCCTACGAGCAGTACTTC
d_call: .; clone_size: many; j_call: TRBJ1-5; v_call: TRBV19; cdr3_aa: CASSIGNSNQPQHF; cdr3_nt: TGTGCCAGTAGTATCGGGAATAGCAATCAGCCCCAGCATTTT
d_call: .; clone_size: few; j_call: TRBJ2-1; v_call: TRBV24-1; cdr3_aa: CATSDLGGSYNEQFF; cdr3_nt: TGTGCCACCAGTGATTTAGGAGGCAGCTACAATGAGCAGTTCTTC
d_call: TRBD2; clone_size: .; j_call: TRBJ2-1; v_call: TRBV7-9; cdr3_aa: CASSYGTSGRNEQFF; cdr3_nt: TGTGCCAGCAGCTACGGGACTAGCGGGAGGAATGAGCAGTTCTTC
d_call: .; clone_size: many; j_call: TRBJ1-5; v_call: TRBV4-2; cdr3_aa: CASSQDPESNQPQHF; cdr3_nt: TGTGCCAGCAGCCAAGATCCAGAATCTAATCAGCCCCAGCATTTT
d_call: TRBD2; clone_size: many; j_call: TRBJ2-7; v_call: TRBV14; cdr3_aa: CASSHGRGYEQYF; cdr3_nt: TGTGCCAGCAGCCACGGGAGGGGCTACGAGCAGTACTTC
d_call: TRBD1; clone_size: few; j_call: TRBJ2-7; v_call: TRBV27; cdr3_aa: CASRSRGPYEQYF; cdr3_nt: TGTGCCAGCAGGAGCAGGGGGCCCTACGAGCAGTACTTC
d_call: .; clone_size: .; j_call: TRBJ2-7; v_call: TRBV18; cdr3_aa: CVSSPHLPTQTTWREQYF; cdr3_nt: TGTGTCAGCTCACCACACTTACCTACACAGACAACTTGGCGCGAGCAGTACTTC
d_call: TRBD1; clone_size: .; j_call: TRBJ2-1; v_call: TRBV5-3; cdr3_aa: CASSGTGIYNEQLF; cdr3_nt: TGTGCCAGCAGCGGGACAGGGATCTACAATGAGCAGCTCTTC
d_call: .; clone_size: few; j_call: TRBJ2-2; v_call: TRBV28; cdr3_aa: CASSFRPLGAGELFF; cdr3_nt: TGTGCCAGCAGTTTTAGGCCCCTTGGGGCCGGGGAGCTGTTTTTT
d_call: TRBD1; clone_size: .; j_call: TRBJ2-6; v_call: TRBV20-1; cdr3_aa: CSANNPGTGTLTSLAADVPTF; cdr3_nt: TGCAGTGCTAATAATCCCGGGACAGGGACCCTTACGTCTCTGGCAGCCGACGTCCCGACTTTC
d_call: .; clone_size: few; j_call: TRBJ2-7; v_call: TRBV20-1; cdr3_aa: CSAEGEIPTYEQYF; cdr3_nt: TGCAGTGCGGAGGGAGAAATACCCACCTACGAGCAGTACTTC
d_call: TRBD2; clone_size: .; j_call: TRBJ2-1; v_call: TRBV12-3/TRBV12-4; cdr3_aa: CASSLGLAGGGHEQFF; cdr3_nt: TGTGCCAGCAGTTTGGGACTAGCGGGGGGCGGGCATGAGCAGTTCTTC
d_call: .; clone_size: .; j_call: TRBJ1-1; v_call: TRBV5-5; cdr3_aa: CASWGGMNTEAFF; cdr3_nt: TGTGCCAGCTGGGGGGGGATGAACACTGAAGCTTTCTTT
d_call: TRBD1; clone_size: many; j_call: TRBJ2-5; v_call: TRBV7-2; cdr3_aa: CASSPNRGLIETQYF; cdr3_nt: TGTGCCAGCAGCCCAAACAGGGGGCTGATAGAGACCCAGTACTTC
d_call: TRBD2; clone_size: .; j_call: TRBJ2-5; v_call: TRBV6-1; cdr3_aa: CASSEEAGIQGTQYF; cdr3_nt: TGTGCCAGCAGTGAGGAAGCGGGGATCCAAGGGACCCAGTACTTC
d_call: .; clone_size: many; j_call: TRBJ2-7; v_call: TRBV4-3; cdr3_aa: CASSQARGILYEQYF; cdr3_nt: TGCGCCAGCAGCCAAGCTCGGGGGATACTCTACGAGCAGTACTTC
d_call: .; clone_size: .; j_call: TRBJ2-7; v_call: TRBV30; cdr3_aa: CAWREVTASSYVQYF; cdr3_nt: TGTGCCTGGAGGGAGGTTACAGCCTCATCCTACGTGCAGTACTTC
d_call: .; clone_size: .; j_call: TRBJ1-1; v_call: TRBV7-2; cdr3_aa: CASSSTSNRALNTEAFF; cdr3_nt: TGTGCCAGCAGCTCGACAAGCAACAGGGCCCTGAACACTGAAGCTTTCTTT
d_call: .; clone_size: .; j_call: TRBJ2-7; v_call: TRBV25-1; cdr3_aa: CASRLGDYEQYF; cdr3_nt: TGTGCCAGCAGACTAGGCGACTACGAGCAGTACTTC